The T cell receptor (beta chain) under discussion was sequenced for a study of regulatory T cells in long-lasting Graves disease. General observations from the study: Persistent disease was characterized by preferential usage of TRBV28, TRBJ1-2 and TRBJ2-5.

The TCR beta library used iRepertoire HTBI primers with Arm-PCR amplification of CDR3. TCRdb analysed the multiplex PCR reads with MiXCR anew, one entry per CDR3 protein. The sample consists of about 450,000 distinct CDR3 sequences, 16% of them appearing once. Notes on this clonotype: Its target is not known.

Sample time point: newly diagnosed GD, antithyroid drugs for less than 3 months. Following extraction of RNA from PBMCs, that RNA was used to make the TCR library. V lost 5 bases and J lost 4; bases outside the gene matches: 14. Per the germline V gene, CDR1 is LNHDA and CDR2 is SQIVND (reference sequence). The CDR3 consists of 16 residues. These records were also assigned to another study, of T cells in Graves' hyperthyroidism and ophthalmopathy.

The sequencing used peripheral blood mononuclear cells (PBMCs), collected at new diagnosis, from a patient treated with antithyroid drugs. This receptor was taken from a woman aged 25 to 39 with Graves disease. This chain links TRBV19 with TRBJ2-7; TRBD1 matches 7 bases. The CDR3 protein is CASSSEPGTVSYEQYF. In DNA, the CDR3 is TGTGCCAGTAGTTCAGAACCCGGGACAGTATCTTACGAGCAGTACTTC.